This T cell receptor (beta chain) is drawn from a study of T cells in Graves' hyperthyroidism and ophthalmopathy. Newly diagnosed hyperthyroidism patients aged 18 to 65 years had disease lasting under 2 months. Those patients with uncontrolled infection, other autoimmune disease, pregnancy or lactation were excluded. From RNA transcripts, TCR beta CDR3 regions were amplified. The HTBI primer set served for first-round RT-PCR of the TCR CDR3. TCRdb called the multiplex PCR reads again in MiXCR, with one record for every CDR3 protein. The table lists some 620,000 distinct CDR3 sequences, around 15% of them singletons. General study points: Most thyroid-expanded clonotypes above 0.001 were also found in blood.

With respect to this clonotype: The antigen is not known.

Trimming cost V 0 bases and J 3 bases; bases outside gene matches: 6. Germline CDR1 DFQATT, CDR2 SNEGSKA (reference sequence). CDR3 length: 15 amino acids. The sequence came from a woman aged 30 to 39 with Graves' hyperthyroidism. The chain recombines TRBV20-1 with TRBJ2-7, with 9 nucleotides matching TRBD1. Material: blood. CDR3 nucleotide sequence: TGCAGTGCTAGAGATTGGGTGGACAGGGGCTACGAGCAGTACTTC. Its translation is CSARDWVDRGYEQYF.